This T cell receptor beta chain was recovered during a study of blood T cell repertoires in COVID-19. Study-wide context: PBMCs, B-cell-depleted T cells, or T cells provided the cDNA or gDNA that made up the material.

There are 15 residues in the CDR3. The germline V gene encodes CDR1 SGHTA and CDR2 FQGNSA. The junction had 7 bases not matched to a gene; V was cut back by 2 bases and J by 4 bases. Data came from immunoSEQ multiplex PCR; TCRdb stores just in-frame clones and leaves some out. Of 160,000 or so clones detected, under 85% appear once; the ten largest clones hold approximately 13%. The sequenced sample was peripheral blood. The TCR was taken from a man aged 70 or older who had recovered from COVID-19. The V and J genes are TRBV7-2 and TRBJ2-7; TRBD2 agrees at 8 bases. CDR3 sequence: CASSLRATSEYEQYF. The DNA for the CDR3 is TGTGCCAGCAGCTTAAGGGCGACTAGCGAGTACGAGCAGTACTTC.